The source of this T cell receptor beta chain is a study of vaccination and CD4 T cells after COVID-19. The overall study: The convalescents, six males and four females, included two who were Hispanic. Controls had a CEFX pool, an HIV-1 Nef pool, or no peptide added.

Sequencing of DNA taken from cultured CD4+ T cells relied on the Oncomine TCR Beta short-read assay. Each CDR3 protein is one row after TCRdb ran MiXCR on the PCR reads. The sample yields some 25,000 distinct CDR3 sequences, less than 40% seen once. By its share, this clonotype is medium-sized. Its matching antigen is unknown. CDR3 length equals 13 residues. V was clipped by 3 bases and J by 4 bases, with 12 bases between them. Germline CDR1 DFQATT, CDR2 SNEGSKA (reference sequence). The time point: late sampling 161 to 241 days after vaccination in three convalescent patients. Indicated treatment: approximately 10-day PBMC culture with coronavirus spike peptide pools or control peptides (ViraFEST assay). The authors swapped half the medium for fresh IL-2 medium on days 3 and 7.

The material sequenced was CD4+ T cells from blood, cultured in vitro, taken about 7 months after SARS-CoV-2 vaccination. V usage is TRBV20-1 and J usage is TRBJ2-5, with TRBD2 as a possible D gene (6 bases). The TCR comes from a human donor who had recovered from COVID-19. CDR3 nucleotide sequence: TGCAGTGCTAGCCGGGCGGGAACAGAGACCCAGTACTTC. Protein product: CSASRAGTETQYF.